The entry below gives a single T cell receptor beta chain sequence along with its context. This entry comes from a study of radiotherapy plus CTLA-4 blockade in lung cancer. The overall study: In approximately 17% of patients, objective responses were seen; approximately 34% had disease control.

The repertoire was sequenced with immunoSEQ multiplex PCR; TCRdb's copy has only in-frame clones and lacks some. The sample shows roughly 76,000 clones, roughly 69% of them seen only once. This CDR3 spans 16 amino acids. CDR1 KGHSH and CDR2 LQKENI come from the germline V gene. J lost 0 bases, V lost 3 bases, and 2 bases had no gene match. The clonotype comes from a human donor with non-small cell lung cancer whose response to radiotherapy plus ipilimumab could not be evaluated. Material: peripheral blood, obtained from a patient treated with radiotherapy plus ipilimumab. The chain joins TRBV18 to TRBJ2-5, with 12 bases aligning to TRBD1. CDR3 bases: TGTGCCAGCTCACCGGGGACAGGGGGCCACCAAGAGACCCAGTACTTC. It codes for CASSPGTGGHQETQYF.